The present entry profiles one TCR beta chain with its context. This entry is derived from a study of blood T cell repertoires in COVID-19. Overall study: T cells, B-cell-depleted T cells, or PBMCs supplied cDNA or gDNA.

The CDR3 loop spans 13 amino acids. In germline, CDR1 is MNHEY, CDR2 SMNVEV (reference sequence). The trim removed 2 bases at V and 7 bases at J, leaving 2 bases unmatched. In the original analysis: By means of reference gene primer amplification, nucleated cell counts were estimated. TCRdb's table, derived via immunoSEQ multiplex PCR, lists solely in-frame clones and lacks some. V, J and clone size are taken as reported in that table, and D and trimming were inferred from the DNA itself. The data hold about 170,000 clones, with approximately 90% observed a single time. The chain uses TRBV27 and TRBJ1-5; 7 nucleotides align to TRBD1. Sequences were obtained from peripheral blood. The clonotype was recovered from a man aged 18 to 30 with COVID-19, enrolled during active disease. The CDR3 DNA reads TGTGCCAGCAGTTTAGGAGGGGGCCAGCCCCAGCATTTT. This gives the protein CASSLGGGQPQHF.